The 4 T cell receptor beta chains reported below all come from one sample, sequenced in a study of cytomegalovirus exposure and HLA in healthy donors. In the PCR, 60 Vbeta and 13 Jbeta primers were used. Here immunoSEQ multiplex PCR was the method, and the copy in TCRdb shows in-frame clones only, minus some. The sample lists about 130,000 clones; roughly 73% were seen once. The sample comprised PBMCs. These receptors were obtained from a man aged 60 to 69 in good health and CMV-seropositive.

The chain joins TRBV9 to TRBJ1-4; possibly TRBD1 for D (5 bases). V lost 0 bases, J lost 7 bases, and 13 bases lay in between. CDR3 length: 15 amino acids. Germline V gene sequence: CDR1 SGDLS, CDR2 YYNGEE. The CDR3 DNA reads TGTGCCAGCAGCGTAGGAACGGGGGTGGGTGAAAAACTGTTTTTT. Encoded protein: CASSVGTGVGEKLFF. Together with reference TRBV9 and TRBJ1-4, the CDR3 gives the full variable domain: DSGVTQTPKHLITATGQRVTLRCSPRSGDLSVYWYQQSLDQGLQFLIQYYNGEERAKGNILERFSAQQFPDLHSELNLSSLELGDSALYFCASSVGTGVGEKLFFGSGTQLSVL.

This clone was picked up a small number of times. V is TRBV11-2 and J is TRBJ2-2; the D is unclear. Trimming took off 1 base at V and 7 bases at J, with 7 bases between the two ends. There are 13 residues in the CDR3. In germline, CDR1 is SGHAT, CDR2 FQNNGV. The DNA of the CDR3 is TGTGCCAGCAGCTTAGGATCGGTCGGGGAGCTGTTTTTT. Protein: CASSLGSVGELFF. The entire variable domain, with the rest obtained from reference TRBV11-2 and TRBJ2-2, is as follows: EAGVAQSPRYKIIEKRQSVAFWCNPISGHATLYWYQQILGQGPKLLIQFQNNGVVDDSQLPKDRFSAERLKGVDSTLKIQPAKLEDSAVYLCASSLGSVGELFFGEGSRLTVL.

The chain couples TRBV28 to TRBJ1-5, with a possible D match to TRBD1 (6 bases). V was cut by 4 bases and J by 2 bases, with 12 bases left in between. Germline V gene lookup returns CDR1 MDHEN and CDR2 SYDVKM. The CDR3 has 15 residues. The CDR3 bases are TGTGCCAGCAGTTCAGGGGTAAGGGGCAATCAGCCCCAGCATTTT. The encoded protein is CASSSGVRGNQPQHF.

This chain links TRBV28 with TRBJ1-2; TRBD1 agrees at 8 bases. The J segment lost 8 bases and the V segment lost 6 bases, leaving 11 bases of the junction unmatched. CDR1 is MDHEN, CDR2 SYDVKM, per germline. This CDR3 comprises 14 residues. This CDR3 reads CASSQRTGFGGYTF. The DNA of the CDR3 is TGTGCCAGCAGCCAGAGGACAGGGTTTGGAGGCTACACCTTC.